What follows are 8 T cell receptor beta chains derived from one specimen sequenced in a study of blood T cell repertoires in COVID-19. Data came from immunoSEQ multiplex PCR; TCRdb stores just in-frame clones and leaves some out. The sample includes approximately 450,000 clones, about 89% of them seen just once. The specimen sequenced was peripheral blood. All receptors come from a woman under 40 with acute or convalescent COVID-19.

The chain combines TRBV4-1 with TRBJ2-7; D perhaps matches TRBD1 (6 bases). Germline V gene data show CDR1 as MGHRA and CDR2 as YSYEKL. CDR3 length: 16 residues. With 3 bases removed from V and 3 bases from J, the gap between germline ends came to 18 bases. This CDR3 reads CASSHPAQGRVYEQYF. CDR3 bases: TGCGCCAGCAGCCACCCAGCACAGGGAAGGGTCTACGAGCAGTACTTC.

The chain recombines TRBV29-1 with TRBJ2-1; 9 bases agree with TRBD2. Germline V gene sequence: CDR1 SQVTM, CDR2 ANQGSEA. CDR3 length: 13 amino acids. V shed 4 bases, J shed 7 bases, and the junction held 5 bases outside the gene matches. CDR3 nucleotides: TGCAGCGTTGTTTTCCTAGCGGGAAATGAGCAGTTCTTC. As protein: CSVVFLAGNEQFF.

CDR3 DNA sequence: TGTGCCATCAGTGATCGAGTAGGGGCTTTCACAGATACGCAGTATTTT. Its translation: CAISDRVGAFTDTQYF. This chain uses TRBV10-3 with TRBJ2-3, with a tentative D call TRBD1 (5 bases). In germline, CDR1 is ENHRY, CDR2 SYGVKD. The V gene lost 3 bases and the J gene lost 2 bases, with 15 bases spanning the gap. This CDR3 has 16 amino acids.

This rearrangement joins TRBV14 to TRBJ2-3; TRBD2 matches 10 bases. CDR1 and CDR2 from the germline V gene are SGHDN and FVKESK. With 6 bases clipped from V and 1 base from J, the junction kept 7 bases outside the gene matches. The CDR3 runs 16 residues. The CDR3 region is CASSTLSGGRTDTQYF. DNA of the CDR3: TGTGCCAGCAGTACCCTTAGCGGGGGGCGCACAGATACGCAGTATTTT.

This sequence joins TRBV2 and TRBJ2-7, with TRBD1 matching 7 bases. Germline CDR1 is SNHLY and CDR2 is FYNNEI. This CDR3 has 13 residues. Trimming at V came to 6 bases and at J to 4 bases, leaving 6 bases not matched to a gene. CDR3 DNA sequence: TGTGCCAGCAGCGAGACAGGGCTTTACGAGCAGTACTTC. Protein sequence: CASSETGLYEQYF.

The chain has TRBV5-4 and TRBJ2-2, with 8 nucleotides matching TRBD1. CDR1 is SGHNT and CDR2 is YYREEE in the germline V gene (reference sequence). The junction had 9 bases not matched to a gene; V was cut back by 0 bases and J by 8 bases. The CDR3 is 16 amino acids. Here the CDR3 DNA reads TGTGCCAGCAGCTTGGGACAGGGGCGGGCTGGTGGGGAGCTGTTTTTT. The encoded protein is CASSLGQGRAGGELFF.

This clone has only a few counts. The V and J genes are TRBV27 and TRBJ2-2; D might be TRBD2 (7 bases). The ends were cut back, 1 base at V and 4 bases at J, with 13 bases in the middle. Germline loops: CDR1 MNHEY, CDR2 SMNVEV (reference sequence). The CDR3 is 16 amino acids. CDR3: CASSLYGGGATGELFF. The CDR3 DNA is TGTGCCAGCAGTTTATACGGCGGGGGCGCCACCGGGGAGCTGTTTTTT.

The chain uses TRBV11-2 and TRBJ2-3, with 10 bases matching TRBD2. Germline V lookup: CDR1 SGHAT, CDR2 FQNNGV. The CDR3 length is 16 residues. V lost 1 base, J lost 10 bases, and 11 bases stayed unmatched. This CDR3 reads CASSLVLAGGRGAQYF. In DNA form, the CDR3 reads TGTGCCAGCAGCTTAGTTTTAGCGGGGGGCCGGGGGGCGCAGTATTTT.